The 3 T cell receptor beta chains listed next were all sequenced from one sample in a study of T cells after posttransplantation cyclophosphamide. The data were produced by immunoSEQ multiplex PCR, yet TCRdb's version contains in-frame clones alone and is incomplete. In total the sample includes 41,000 or so clones, none of them seen once. Specimen: PBMCs. These receptors all stem from a man aged 25-45 years in good health and a related stem cell transplant donor.

V usage is TRBV9 and J usage is TRBJ1-6; 9 bases fit TRBD1. CDR3 length: 14 residues. Germline V CDR1 and CDR2: SGDLS, YYNGEE. V lost 5 bases to trimming and J lost 7 bases; unmatched junction nucleotides: 4. The CDR3 is CASSWDRENSPLHF. CDR3 in DNA: TGTGCCAGCAGTTGGGACAGGGAAAATTCACCCCTCCACTTT.

This clone was observed many times. The chain recombines TRBV18 with TRBJ2-1, with 8 bases fitting TRBD2. The CDR3 extends over 17 amino acids. V trimming: 3 bases; J trimming: 3 bases; junction bases outside the gene matches: 10. Germline-derived CDR1 and CDR2 are KGHSH and LQKENI. This CDR3 reads CASSPEELAVHYNEQFF. In DNA, the CDR3 is TGTGCCAGCTCACCTGAGGAACTAGCGGTGCACTACAATGAGCAGTTCTTC.

The V and J genes are TRBV2 and TRBJ2-3, with a possible D match to TRBD2 (6 bases). Trimming took 3 bases from V and 4 from J, leaving 14 bases between them. Germline V gives CDR1 SNHLY, CDR2 FYNNEI. The CDR3 runs to 15 residues. In DNA form, the CDR3 reads TGTGCCAGCAGTGACTTTAGCGGAAGAGCAGATACGCAGTATTTT. Protein product: CASSDFSGRADTQYF.